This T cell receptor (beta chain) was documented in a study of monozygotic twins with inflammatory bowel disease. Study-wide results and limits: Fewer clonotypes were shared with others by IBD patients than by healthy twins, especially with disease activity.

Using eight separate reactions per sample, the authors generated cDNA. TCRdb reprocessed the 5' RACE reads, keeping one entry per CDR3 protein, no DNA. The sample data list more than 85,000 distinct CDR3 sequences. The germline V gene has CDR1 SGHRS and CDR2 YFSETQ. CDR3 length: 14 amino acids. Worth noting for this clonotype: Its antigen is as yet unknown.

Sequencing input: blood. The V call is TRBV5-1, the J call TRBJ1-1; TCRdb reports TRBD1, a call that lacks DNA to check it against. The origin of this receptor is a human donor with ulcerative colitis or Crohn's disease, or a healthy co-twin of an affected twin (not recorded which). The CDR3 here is CASSSGALNTEAFF.